This note documents a single TCR beta chain sequence. Its specificity is not known. From germline, CDR1 is SNHLY and CDR2 FYNNEI. The V end lost 6 bases, the J end lost 1 base, and 19 bases lay between the germline ends. This CDR3 has 17 amino acids. The entry originates in a study of shared clonotypes between healthy human individuals. CD4+ cell separation produced CD45RA+ naive and CD45RA-negative memory subsets. The deep-level immunoSEQ assay was used. Produced via immunoSEQ multiplex PCR; TCRdb's table is partial and in-frame only. Of 2.3 million or so clones in the sample, approximately 93% are singletons; the top ten hold around 0.4%. Overall study findings and caveats: Researchers found naive subsets generally carried larger estimated richness than memory subsets. Rarefaction exposed incomplete sorted-subset sequencing despite large depth.

The chain uses TRBV2 and TRBJ2-1; TRBD2 might be the D (6 bases). The sequencing input was naive CD4+ T cells from PBMCs. The subset here: CD45RA+ positively selected. The receptor was derived from a man between 18 and 35 years old in good health. Some clones in this sample may be carry-over from other donors' samples. The CDR3 loop is CASSPRGARGSYNEQFF. For the CDR3, the DNA is TGTGCCAGCAGCCCCCGCGGGGCCCGCGGGTCCTACAATGAGCAGTTCTTC.